The source of this TCR beta chain is a study of neurological immune-mediated disorders. This clonotype was recorded at least ten times. The germline gives CDR1 SGHRS, CDR2 YFSETQ. V lost 8 bases to trimming and J lost 0 bases, with 12 bases between them. The CDR3 extends over 14 amino acids. MiXCR was run by TCRdb on the 5' RACE reads, yielding one entry per CDR3 protein. This repertoire shows 45,000 to 60,000 distinct CDR3 sequences, under 2.5% found once; its top ten account for around 2.8%. This chain joins TRBV5-1 and TRBJ1-3; D is unresolved. Sequencing was done on a sample of PBMCs. This sequence was found in a man aged 50 to 60 with multiple sclerosis. In DNA, the CDR3 is TGCGCCAGTTCAACGGAGGTCTCTGGAAACACCATATATTTT. It specifies CASSTEVSGNTIYF.